The 8 T cell receptor beta chains given below trace back to one sample, sequenced in a study of T cells after posttransplantation cyclophosphamide (dated by TCRdb to about 2016). Preparation of the library involved the immunoSEQ multiplex PCR assay. TCRdb took this table from immuneACCESS and kept in-frame rearrangements with V and J called. Such tables lack part of the clones; where checked against another copy, unresolved V genes explain under half of the gap, and the rest is unexplained. Recorded for this sample are about 4,600 clones; 82% of them occurred a single time. Under 20% of the sample is taken by the ten largest. The treatment or condition label, read with the paper, signifies: high-dose cyclophosphamide on days +3 and +4 as single-agent GVHD prophylaxis. PTCy patients received busulfan and fludarabine conditioning, a related or unrelated marrow graft, and cyclophosphamide on days +3 and +4.

Sequences were derived from PBMCs, sampled 86 days after allogeneic stem cell transplant with posttransplant cyclophosphamide. All receptors derive from a male patient aged 50 or older who received an allogeneic stem cell transplant from an unrelated donor, was CMV-positive, and had acute GVHD only. Following transplantation, part of the T cell population may be supplied by the graft donor rather than the patient.

Regarding this clone: The sample has other DNA sequences that encode this CDR3 too. The J gene is TRBJ2-1, the V gene TRBV2; a weak D match, TRBD2 (6 bases). Trimming took 3 bases from V and 5 from J, leaving 11 bases between them. The CDR3 totals 14 residues. Germline CDR1 is SNHLY and CDR2 is FYNNEI. CDR3 in DNA: TGTGCCAGCAGTGATTTGTGGGGGGACAATGAGCAGTTCTTC. It translates to CASSDLWGDNEQFF. The full variable domain, with the rest looked up from reference TRBV2 and TRBJ2-1, is EPEVTQTPSHQVTQMGQEVILRCVPISNHLYFYWYRQILGQKVEFLVSFYNNEISEKSEIFDDQFSVERPDGSNFTLKIRSTKLEDSAMYFCASSDLWGDNEQFFGPGTRLTVL.

The V gene is TRBV29-1, the J gene TRBJ2-1; D gene uncertain. CDR1 and CDR2 (germline): SQVTM, ANQGSEA. The CDR3 sequence is 14 residues long. Trimming stripped 6 bases from V and 2 bases from J, with 14 bases between. CDR3 amino acids: CSVIPGNAYNEQFF. The CDR3 region has the DNA TGCAGCGTGATACCAGGAAACGCCTACAATGAGCAGTTCTTC.

The chain has TRBV6-5 and TRBJ1-1, with 7 positions matching TRBD1. V trimming: 5 bases; J trimming: 4 bases; junction bases outside the gene matches: 10. This CDR3 region has 15 residues. Germline loops: CDR1 MNHEY, CDR2 SVGAGI. CDR3 coding DNA: TGTGCCAGCAGTCTGAGACAGGGAGGTATCACTGAAGCTTTCTTT. As protein: CASSLRQGGITEAFF.

The chain has TRBV5-8 and TRBJ2-5, with TRBD2 matching 9 bases. The DNA end is more similar to TRBJ2-7, so the J call may be wrong. There are 15 residues in the CDR3. Germline V gene data show CDR1 as SGHTS and CDR2 as YDEGEE. CDR3 nucleotide sequence: TGTGCCAGCAGCCAAACTAGCGGGTATACCTACGAGCAGTACTTC. It specifies CASSQTSGYTYEQYF.

The chain links TRBV9 to TRBJ2-3; D perhaps matches TRBD2 (6 bases). CDR1 is SGDLS and CDR2 is YYNGEE in the germline V gene. Deletions cut 0 bases from V and 6 bases from J, with 14 bases between. The CDR3 contains 15 residues. The CDR3 sequence is CASSVDGGRHDTQYF. The DNA for the CDR3 is TGTGCCAGCAGCGTAGATGGGGGGAGGCACGATACGCAGTATTTT.

The chain uses TRBV6-1 and TRBJ2-1; 7 bases agree with TRBD2. Germline V gene data show CDR1 as MNHNS and CDR2 as SASEGT. The CDR3 extends over 15 amino acids. The V segment lost 4 bases and the J segment 4 bases; nucleotides outside the gene matches: 7. The CDR3 loop reads CASSGNSGVYNEQFF. The CDR3 DNA is TGTGCCAGCAGTGGGAACAGCGGGGTATACAATGAGCAGTTCTTC.

CDR3 region: CAWTPDRGYEAFF. Written as DNA, the CDR3 is TGTGCCTGGACCCCGGACAGGGGCTATGAAGCTTTCTTT. The genes are TRBV30 and TRBJ1-1, with TRBD1 matching over 9 bases. V lost 4 bases and J lost 7; bases outside the gene matches: 7. Germline V gene data show CDR1 as GTSNPN and CDR2 as SVGIG (reference sequence). This CDR3 comprises 13 residues.

V and J are TRBV27 and TRBJ2-7; D not resolved. The V end lost 2 bases, the J end lost 1 base, and 9 bases lay between the germline ends. CDR1 MNHEY and CDR2 SMNVEV come from the germline V gene (reference sequence). The CDR3 has 14 residues. The CDR3 DNA follows: TGTGCCAGCAGTTTAAATACTCGTTCCTACGAGCAGTACTTC. The encoded protein is CASSLNTRSYEQYF.